Reported below is one T cell receptor (beta chain). The source of the sample is a study of CD8 T cells in Susac syndrome. Study-level background: At blood draw, Susac syndrome patients were therapy-naive, on corticosteroids, or on intravenous immunoglobulin alone.

CD8+ and CD4+ T cells taken from blood had their TCR beta sequenced. TEMRA cells were enriched by FACS, while CD8+ and CD4+ T cells were obtained through a negative isolation that was performed magnetically. An amount of RNA that ranged from roughly 0.5 to 1 ug was reverse transcribed with random hexamers. TCRdb processed the immunoSEQ multiplex PCR reads anew with MiXCR; each CDR3 protein has one entry. The table records tens of thousands of distinct CDR3 sequences, 85% to 95% of them present only once. V was pared by 1 base and J by 2 bases, with 1 base of the junction left unmatched. The CDR3 loop spans 14 amino acids. Germline CDR1 MNHEY, CDR2 SVGAGI.

The sequencing sample was made of CD4+ T cells from PBMCs. The sequence was collected from a human donor with Susac syndrome. The gene calls are TRBV6-5 and TRBJ1-2, with 7 bases matching TRBD1. The CDR3 nucleotides read TGTGCCAGCAGTTACTTACAGGGGAACTATGGCTACACCTTC. The encoded protein is CASSYLQGNYGYTF.